The 5 T cell receptor beta chains presented below share a single source sample, sequenced in a study of a mutant IDH1 vaccine in newly diagnosed glioma. Time point given: week 35, safety follow-up. Vaccination comprised doses that each held 300 ug of mutant IDH1 20-mer peptide, plus topical imiquimod. Their antigens remain unidentified. The method was immunoSEQ multiplex PCR; TCRdb's version includes in-frame clones alone and lacks a portion of them. The sample carries tens of thousands of clones, 88% recorded once. The sequenced sample was PBMCs, obtained from a glioma patient whose treatment included an IDH1 peptide vaccine. The receptor set was obtained from a woman between 35 and 50 years old with glioma.

This clone was recorded a few times. The chain combines TRBV7-2 with TRBJ2-5; 8 bases agree with TRBD2. The CDR3 is made up of 15 amino acids. From germline, CDR1 is SGHTA and CDR2 FQGNSA. The V segment lost 3 bases and the J segment 4 bases; nucleotides outside the gene matches: 7. This CDR3 reads CASSFGAGGRETQYF. The CDR3 DNA reads as TGTGCCAGCAGCTTCGGTGCGGGAGGACGAGAGACCCAGTACTTC.

This clone occurred once. The V gene is TRBV25-1, the J gene TRBJ2-3, with TRBD1 as a possible D gene (6 bases). Germline CDR1 and CDR2: MGHDK and SYGVNS. Trimming stripped 3 bases from V and 1 base from J, with 8 bases between. The CDR3 extends over 14 amino acids. The CDR3 DNA sequence: TGTGCCAGCAGTGAGACAGGCCGCACAGATACGCAGTATTTT. This translates into CASSETGRTDTQYF.

This clone was seen once. The rearrangement links TRBV27 to TRBJ2-3; D is ambiguous. Looked up from germline, CDR1 is MNHEY and CDR2 is SMNVEV (reference sequence). The CDR3 consists of 12 residues. Trimming took 8 bases from V and 6 from J, leaving 12 bases between them. Here the CDR3 DNA reads TGTGCCAGCTCCTTTCTGGGGGATACGCAGTATTTT. It is translated as CASSFLGDTQYF.

The genes are TRBV6-6 and TRBJ1-3, with D possibly being TRBD1 (6 bases). The germline V gene encodes CDR1 MNHNY and CDR2 SVGAGI (reference sequence). The CDR3 contains 14 residues. V dropped 2 bases and J dropped 5 bases, with 10 bases sitting between them. CDR3 sequence: CASSYDRSRNTIYF. The CDR3 coding sequence is TGTGCCAGCAGTTACGACAGGTCAAGAAACACCATATATTTT.

This chain uses TRBV5-4 with TRBJ2-1; 13 bases are shared with TRBD2. V shed 4 bases and J 9 bases; nucleotides not matched to a gene: 16. The germline gives CDR1 SGHNT, CDR2 YYREEE (reference sequence). The CDR3 runs 18 residues. Here the CDR3 reads CASSGTSGREGETGEQFF. The CDR3 DNA is TGTGCCAGCAGCGGTACTAGCGGGAGGGAGGGGGAGACGGGTGAGCAGTTCTTC.